This paragraph covers one T cell receptor (beta chain) sequence. This entry belongs to a study of T cells expressing NK-cell markers. Study details: Obtained from sorted CD3+CD56+NKG2C+, CD3+CD56+NKG2C- and CD3+CD56-NKG2C+ T cells were the TCR beta repertoires.

5'RACE template switching built TCR beta cDNA with unique molecular identifiers. One entry per CDR3 protein, without DNA, is what TCRdb gives after re-calling the 5' RACE reads. Its clone listing holds 150,000 or so distinct CDR3 sequences. CDR1 and CDR2 (germline): KGHDR, SFDVKD. The CDR3 sequence is 17 residues long. This TCR was recovered from a woman in her forties or fifties in good health. Sequenced: blood T cells: a sorted CD56 or NKG2C T cell subset, CD4+ or CD8+ T cells, or bulk PBMC T cells (not recorded which). The genes are TRBV24-1 and TRBJ2-5; TCRdb's D call of TRBD1 is untestable without DNA. CDR3 protein: CATSDLDWGQGSETQYF.